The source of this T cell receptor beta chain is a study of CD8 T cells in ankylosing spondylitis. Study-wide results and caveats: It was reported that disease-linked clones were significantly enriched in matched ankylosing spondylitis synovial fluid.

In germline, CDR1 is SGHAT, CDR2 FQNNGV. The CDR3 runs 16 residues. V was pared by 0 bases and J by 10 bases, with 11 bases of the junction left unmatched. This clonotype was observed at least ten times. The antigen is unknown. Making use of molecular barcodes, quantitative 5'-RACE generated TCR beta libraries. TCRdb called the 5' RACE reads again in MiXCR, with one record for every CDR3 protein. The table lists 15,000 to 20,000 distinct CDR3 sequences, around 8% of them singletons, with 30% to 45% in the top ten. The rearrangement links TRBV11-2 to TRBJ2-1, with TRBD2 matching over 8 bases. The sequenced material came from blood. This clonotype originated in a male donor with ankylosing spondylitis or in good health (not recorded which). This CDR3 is CASSLESAGGLGEQFF. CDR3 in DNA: TGTGCCAGCAGCTTAGAGTCGGCGGGGGGCCTGGGGGAGCAGTTCTTC.